The rows below give T cell receptor beta chains drawn from one sample of a study of T cell repertoires in cytomegalovirus infection. TCRdb passed the reads through MiXCR, listing each CDR3 protein once. The repertoire holds hundreds of thousands of distinct CDR3 sequences, 24% seen once, with 8% in the top ten. The sequencing sample was made of CD8+ T cells from PBMCs. The receptor set was obtained from a human donor in good health (CMV status not recorded). Some clones in this sample may be carry-over from other donors' samples. The CDR3 runs from the conserved cysteine through the conserved F or W. D genes are given only for firm matches. The size of a clone is reported for some rows only, either as once, few or many, or as a class for expanded clones.

d_gene	abundance	j_gene	v_gene	CDR3aa	CDR3nt
.	many	TRBJ2-7	TRBV7-9	CASSGAMSYEQYF	TGTGCCAGCAGCGGGGCGATGAGTTACGAGCAGTACTTC
.	.	TRBJ2-7	TRBV6-5	CASSPGHYEQYF	TGTGCCAGCAGCCCGGGACACTACGAGCAGTACTTC
TRBD1	many	TRBJ2-3	TRBV7-6	CASSLALVRQGSVDTQYF	TGTGCCAGCAGCTTAGCGTTGGTCCGACAGGGTTCAGTGGATACGCAGTATTTT
TRBD1	.	TRBJ1-1	TRBV5-6	CASREMTGAFEAFF	TGTGCCAGCAGGGAGATGACAGGGGCTTTTGAAGCTTTCTTT
.	.	TRBJ2-2	TRBV5-6	CASRSAPPDGELFF	TGTGCCAGCAGGTCCGCCCCTCCGGACGGGGAGCTGTTTTTT
.	many	TRBJ2-3	TRBV12-3/TRBV12-4	CASSLRQHTDTQYF	TGTGCCAGCAGCTTACGACAGCACACAGATACGCAGTATTTT
.	.	TRBJ1-1	TRBV15	CATSFPGTEAFF	TGTGCCACCAGCTTTCCGGGGACTGAAGCTTTCTTT
TRBD1	.	TRBJ1-6	TRBV6-5	CASSAAGTGGSALHF	TGTGCCAGCAGTGCTGCCGGGACAGGGGGCAGCGCCCTCCACTTT
TRBD2	.	TRBJ2-1	TRBV29-1	CSVGVAGGPYNEQFF	TGCAGCGTTGGAGTAGCGGGGGGGCCCTACAATGAGCAGTTCTTC
.	.	TRBJ1-2	TRBV5-6	CASSLETYVNYGYTF	TGTGCCAGCAGCTTGGAAACCTACGTTAACTATGGCTACACCTTC
.	many	TRBJ2-3	TRBV12-3/TRBV12-4	CASSLVPDTQYF	TGTGCCAGCAGTTTGGTCCCAGATACGCAGTATTTT
TRBD1	few	TRBJ1-1	TRBV7-9	CASSLVWTGANTEAFF	TGTGCCAGCAGCTTAGTCTGGACAGGGGCGAACACTGAAGCTTTCTTT
.	many	TRBJ2-3	TRBV7-2	CASGPLWGSDTQYF	TGTGCCAGCGGCCCCCTGTGGGGCTCAGATACGCAGTATTTT
.	.	TRBJ1-4	TRBV6-2/TRBV6-3	CASTHGHREDEKLFF	TGTGCCAGCACCCACGGACACCGTGAGGATGAAAAACTGTTTTTT
TRBD1	.	TRBJ1-1	TRBV5-1	CVSSDRGTEAFF	TGCGTCAGCAGCGACAGGGGCACTGAAGCTTTCTTT
.	.	TRBJ1-2	TRBV6-2/TRBV6-3	CASSEDRSSNYGYTF	TGTGCCAGCTCCGAGGACAGAAGCTCCAACTATGGCTACACCTTC
TRBD1	.	TRBJ1-2	TRBV29-1	CSVPGQGHSRYGYTF	TGCAGCGTTCCGGGACAGGGCCATTCACGGTATGGCTACACCTTC
.	many	TRBJ2-1	TRBV6-1	CASSGATTLSSYNEQFF	TGTGCCAGCAGTGGGGCAACTACGTTGAGCTCCTACAATGAGCAGTTCTTC
.	.	TRBJ1-5	TRBV28	CASSIMGSSRAQHF	TGTGCCAGCAGTATCATGGGATCTTCTAGGGCCCAGCATTTT
.	.	TRBJ2-5	TRBV20-1	CSAKNWGQGRETQYF	TGCAGTGCCAAGAATTGGGGGCAGGGAAGGGAGACCCAGTACTTC
TRBD2	many	TRBJ2-7	TRBV7-2	CASSLREGGGGPTYGQYF	TGTGCCAGCAGCTTAAGAGAGGGGGGCGGGGGGCCTACCTACGGGCAGTACTTC
TRBD1	many	TRBJ2-2	TRBV7-9	CASSTGTDTGELFF	TGTGCCAGCAGCACCGGGACAGACACCGGGGAGCTGTTTTTT
.	few	TRBJ2-1	TRBV7-9	CASSYTGNEQFF	TGTGCCAGCAGCTATACCGGGAATGAGCAGTTCTTC
.	few	TRBJ2-3	TRBV25-1	CASSETSGLGMTDTQYF	TGTGCCAGCAGTGAGACCTCCGGATTGGGGATGACAGATACGCAGTATTTT
TRBD2	many	TRBJ2-7	TRBV12-3/TRBV12-4	CASSLSGGVGEQYF	TGTGCCAGCAGTTTATCGGGGGGAGTTGGCGAGCAGTACTTC
.	.	TRBJ2-7	TRBV6-5	CATGDSGEQYF	TGTGCCACCGGCGACAGCGGCGAGCAGTACTTC
TRBD1	few	TRBJ2-1	TRBV29-1	CSVDGGQWSVEQFF	TGCAGCGTTGATGGGGGACAGTGGTCGGTTGAGCAGTTCTTC
.	.	TRBJ2-7	TRBV29-1	CSATPGGKASYEQYF	TGCAGCGCCACCCCTGGGGGGAAGGCGTCCTACGAGCAGTACTTC
.	once	TRBJ2-1	TRBV5-4	CASSSGTRSGDEQFF	TGTGCCAGCAGCTCCGGGACACGGTCTGGGGATGAGCAGTTCTTC
TRBD1	.	TRBJ1-4	TRBV6-5	CASRLGTGGNEKLFF	TGTGCCAGCAGACTGGGGACAGGGGGGAATGAAAAACTGTTTTTT
.	.	TRBJ2-5	TRBV12-3/TRBV12-4	CAGSGETQYF	TGTGCCGGCAGTGGAGAGACCCAGTACTTC
.	many	TRBJ1-2	TRBV7-3	CASSLVPGEVDGYTF	TGTGCCAGCAGCTTAGTCCCAGGGGAAGTAGACGGCTACACCTTC
TRBD2	.	TRBJ2-3	TRBV20-1	CSASGGYTDTQYF	TGCAGTGCAAGCGGGGGCTACACAGATACGCAGTATTTT
TRBD2	.	TRBJ2-5	TRBV7-9	CASNIPARDYQETQYF	TGTGCCAGCAACATCCCCGCGCGGGACTATCAAGAGACCCAGTACTTC
.	few	TRBJ1-2	TRBV20-1	CSAMYRYSGYTF	TGCAGTGCTATGTATCGGTACTCTGGCTACACCTTC
TRBD2	few	TRBJ2-1	TRBV9	CASSDPLSGGHYNEQFF	TGTGCCAGCAGTGATCCTCTAAGCGGGGGCCACTACAATGAGCAGTTCTTC
.	.	TRBJ2-4	TRBV7-9	CASSRRARKNIQYF	TGTGCCAGCAGCCGTCGGGCCCGCAAAAACATTCAGTACTTC
TRBD2	many	TRBJ2-5	TRBV7-2	CASSTSAGGGETQYF	TGTGCCAGCAGCACGTCAGCGGGGGGTGGAGAGACCCAGTACTTC
.	.	TRBJ2-7	TRBV3-1	CASSQLSGLSYEQYF	TGTGCCAGCAGCCAACTTTCGGGTCTCTCCTACGAGCAGTACTTC
TRBD1	few	TRBJ2-2	TRBV29-1	CSVSGIQDRVTADNTGELFF	TGCAGCGTGTCCGGTATTCAGGACAGGGTTACTGCAGATAACACCGGGGAGCTGTTTTTT
TRBD2	few	TRBJ2-1	TRBV6-1	CASSLRWTAGGYYNEQFF	TGTGCCAGCAGTCTTCGGTGGACAGCGGGGGGGTATTACAATGAGCAGTTCTTC
.	few	TRBJ1-5	TRBV20-1	CSASFPVGSNQPQHF	TGCAGTGCTTCTTTCCCTGTGGGGAGCAATCAGCCCCAGCATTTT
TRBD1	few	TRBJ1-2	TRBV6-5	CASSYRGQGNGYTF	TGTGCCAGCAGTTACCGAGGACAGGGTAATGGCTACACCTTC
.	.	TRBJ2-2	TRBV7-9	CASSLDRGELFF	TGTGCCAGCAGCTTAGACCGTGGGGAGCTGTTTTTT
TRBD1	.	TRBJ2-3	TRBV7-9	CASSPVQGEADTQYF	TGTGCCAGCAGCCCGGTACAGGGGGAGGCAGATACGCAGTATTTT
TRBD1	.	TRBJ2-7	TRBV29-1	CSVSWDRDYEQYF	TGCAGCGTTTCTTGGGACAGGGACTACGAGCAGTACTTC
.	few	TRBJ2-5	TRBV6-6	CASSNPRDDQETQYF	TGTGCCAGCAGCAACCCCCGGGACGATCAAGAGACCCAGTACTTC
TRBD1	few	TRBJ1-1	TRBV4-2	CASSHPGTGGAAFF	TGTGCCAGCAGCCATCCCGGGACAGGGGGCGCAGCTTTCTTT
TRBD2	.	TRBJ2-1	TRBV20-1	CSARRLAGGLEQFF	TGCAGTGCTCGTAGACTAGCGGGGGGGCTTGAGCAGTTCTTC
.	.	TRBJ2-3	TRBV4-1	CASSQEQPTTDTQYF	TGCGCCAGCAGCCAAGAACAGCCCACAACAGATACGCAGTATTTT
.	.	TRBJ2-3	TRBV19	CAGTWAGRSTDTQYF	TGTGCCGGCACCTGGGCAGGAAGAAGCACAGATACGCAGTATTTT
.	.	TRBJ2-1	TRBV2	CASRGAHNEQFF	TGTGCCAGCAGAGGCGCGCACAATGAGCAGTTCTTC
.	.	TRBJ1-2	TRBV7-9	CASSYLDGYTF	TGTGCCAGCAGTTACCTGGATGGCTACACCTTC
.	.	TRBJ1-1	TRBV25-1	CASSEYGTNTEAFF	TGTGCCAGCAGTGAATATGGGACGAACACTGAAGCTTTCTTT
TRBD2	many	TRBJ2-5	TRBV7-9	CASSSRAGGQETQYF	TGTGCCAGCAGCTCTAGAGCGGGGGGGCAGGAGACCCAGTACTTC